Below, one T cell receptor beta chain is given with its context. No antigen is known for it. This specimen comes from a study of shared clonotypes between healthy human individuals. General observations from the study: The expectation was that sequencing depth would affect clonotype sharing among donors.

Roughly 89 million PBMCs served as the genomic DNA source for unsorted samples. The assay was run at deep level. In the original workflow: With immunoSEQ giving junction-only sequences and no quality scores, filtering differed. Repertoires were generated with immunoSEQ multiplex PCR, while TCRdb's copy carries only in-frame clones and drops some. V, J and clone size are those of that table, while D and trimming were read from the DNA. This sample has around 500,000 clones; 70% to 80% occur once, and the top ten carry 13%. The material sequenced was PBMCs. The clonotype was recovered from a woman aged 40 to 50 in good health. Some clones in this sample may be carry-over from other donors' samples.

The CDR3 sequence: CASSYSDGFSTDTQYF. In nucleotides, the CDR3 is TGTGCCAGCAGTTACTCGGATGGCTTTAGCACAGATACGCAGTATTTT. The chain is built from TRBV6-5 and TRBJ2-3; D not certain. The CDR3 is made up of 16 amino acids. CDR1 MNHEY and CDR2 SVGAGI come from the germline V gene. Trimming left V 0 bases short and J 0 bases short, with 10 bases between.